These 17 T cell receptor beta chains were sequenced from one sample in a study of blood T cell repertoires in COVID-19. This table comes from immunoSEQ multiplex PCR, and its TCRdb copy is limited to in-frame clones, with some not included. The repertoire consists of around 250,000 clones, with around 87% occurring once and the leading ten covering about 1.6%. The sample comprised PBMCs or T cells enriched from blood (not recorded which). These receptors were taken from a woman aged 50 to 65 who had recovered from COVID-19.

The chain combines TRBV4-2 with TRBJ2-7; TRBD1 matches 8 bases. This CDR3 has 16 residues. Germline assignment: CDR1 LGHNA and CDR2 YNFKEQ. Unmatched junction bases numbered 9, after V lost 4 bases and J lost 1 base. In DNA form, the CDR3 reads TGTGCCAGCAGCCCCCGTCCCGGGACAGGTTCCTACGAGCAGTACTTC. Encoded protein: CASSPRPGTGSYEQYF.

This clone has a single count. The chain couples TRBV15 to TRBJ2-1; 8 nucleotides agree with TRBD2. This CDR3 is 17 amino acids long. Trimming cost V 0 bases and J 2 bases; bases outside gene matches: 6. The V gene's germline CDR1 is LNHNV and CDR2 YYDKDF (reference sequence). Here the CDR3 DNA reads TGTGCCACCAGCAGAGAAGTCGCGGGAGGCCCCTACAATGAGCAGTTCTTC. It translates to CATSREVAGGPYNEQFF.

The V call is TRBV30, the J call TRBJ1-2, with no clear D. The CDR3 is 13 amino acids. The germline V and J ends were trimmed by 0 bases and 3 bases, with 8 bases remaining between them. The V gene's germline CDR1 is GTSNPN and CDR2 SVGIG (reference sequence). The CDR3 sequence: CAWSVPPDYGYTF. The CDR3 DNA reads TGTGCCTGGAGTGTACCCCCAGACTATGGCTACACCTTC.

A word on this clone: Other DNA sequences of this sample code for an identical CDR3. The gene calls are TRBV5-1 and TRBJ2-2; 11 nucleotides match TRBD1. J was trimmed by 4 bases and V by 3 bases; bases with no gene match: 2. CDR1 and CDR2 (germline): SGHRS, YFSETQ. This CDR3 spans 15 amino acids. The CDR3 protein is CASSSGTGGTGELFF. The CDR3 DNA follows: TGCGCCAGCAGCTCCGGGACAGGGGGCACCGGGGAGCTGTTTTTT. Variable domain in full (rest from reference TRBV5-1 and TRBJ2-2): KAGVTQTPRYLIKTRGQQVTLSCSPISGHRSVSWYQQTPGQGLQFLFEYFSETQRNKGNFPGRFSGRQFSNSRSEMNVSTLELGDSALYLCASSSGTGGTGELFFGEGSRLTVL.

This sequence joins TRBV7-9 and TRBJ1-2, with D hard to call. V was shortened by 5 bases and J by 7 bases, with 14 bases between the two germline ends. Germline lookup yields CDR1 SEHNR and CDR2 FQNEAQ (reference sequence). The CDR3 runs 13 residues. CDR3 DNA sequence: TGTGCCAGCAGCCCCGGGGTCCCTAGTGGCTACACCTTC. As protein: CASSPGVPSGYTF.

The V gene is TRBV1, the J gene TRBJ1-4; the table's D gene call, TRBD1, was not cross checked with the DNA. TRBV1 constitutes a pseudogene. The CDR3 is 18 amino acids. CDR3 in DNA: TGCACCAGCAGCCAAGATCCCGGAGCCCAGGGGTCCTCTGAAAAACTGTTTTTT. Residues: CTSSQDPGAQGSSEKLFF.

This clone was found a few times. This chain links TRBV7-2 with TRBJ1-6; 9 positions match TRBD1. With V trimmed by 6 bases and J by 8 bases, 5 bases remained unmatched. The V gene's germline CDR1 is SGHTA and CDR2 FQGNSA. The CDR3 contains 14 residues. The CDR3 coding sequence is TGTGCCAGCAGTCCGGGACAGGGAGATTCACCCCTCCACTTT. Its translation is CASSPGQGDSPLHF. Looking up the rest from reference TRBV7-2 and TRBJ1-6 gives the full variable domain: GAGVSQSPSNKVTEKGKDVELRCDPISGHTALYWYRQSLGQGLEFLIYFQGNSAPDKSGLPSDRFSAERTGGSVSTLTIQRTQQEDSAVYLCASSPGQGDSPLHFGNGTRLTVT.

CDR3 in DNA: TGTGCCATCAGCCTCACTGACTCCTACGAGCAGTACTTC. It translates to CAISLTDSYEQYF. V usage is TRBV10-3 and J usage is TRBJ2-7, with D unresolved. This CDR3 spans 13 amino acids. Germline-derived CDR1 and CDR2 are ENHRY and SYGVKD. V was trimmed by 6 bases and J by 0 bases, leaving 9 bases between them.

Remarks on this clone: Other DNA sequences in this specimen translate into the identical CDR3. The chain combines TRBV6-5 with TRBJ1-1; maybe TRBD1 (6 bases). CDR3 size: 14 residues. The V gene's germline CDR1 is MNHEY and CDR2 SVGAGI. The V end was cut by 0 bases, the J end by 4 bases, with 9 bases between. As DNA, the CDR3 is TGTGCCAGCAGTTACTCGAGGGGGGGCACTGAAGCTTTCTTT. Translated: CASSYSRGGTEAFF.

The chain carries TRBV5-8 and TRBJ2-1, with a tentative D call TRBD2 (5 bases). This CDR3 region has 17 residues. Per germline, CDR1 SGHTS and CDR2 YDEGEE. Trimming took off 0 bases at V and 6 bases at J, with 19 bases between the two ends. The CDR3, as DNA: TGTGCCAGCAGCTTGGACGGCATAGCGAGGCTGGCCAATGAGCAGTTCTTC. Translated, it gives CASSLDGIARLANEQFF.

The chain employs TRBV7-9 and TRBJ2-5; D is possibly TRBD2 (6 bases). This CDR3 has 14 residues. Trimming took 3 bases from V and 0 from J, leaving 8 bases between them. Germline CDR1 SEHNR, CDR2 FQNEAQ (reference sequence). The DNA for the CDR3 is TGTGCCAGCAGCTTTTCGGGGGACCAAGAGACCCAGTACTTC. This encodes CASSFSGDQETQYF.

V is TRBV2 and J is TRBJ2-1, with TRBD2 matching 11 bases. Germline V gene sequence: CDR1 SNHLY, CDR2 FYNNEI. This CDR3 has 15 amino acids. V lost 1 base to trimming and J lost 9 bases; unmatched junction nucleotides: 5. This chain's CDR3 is CASSEGIAGGSEQFF. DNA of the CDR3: TGTGCCAGCAGTGAAGGAATAGCGGGAGGGAGTGAGCAGTTCTTC.

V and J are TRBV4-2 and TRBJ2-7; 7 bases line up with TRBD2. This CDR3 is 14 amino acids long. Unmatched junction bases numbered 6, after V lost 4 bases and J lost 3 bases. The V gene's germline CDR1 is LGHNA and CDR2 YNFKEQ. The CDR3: CASSPSGNYYEQYF. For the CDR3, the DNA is TGTGCCAGCAGCCCAAGCGGGAACTACTACGAGCAGTACTTC.

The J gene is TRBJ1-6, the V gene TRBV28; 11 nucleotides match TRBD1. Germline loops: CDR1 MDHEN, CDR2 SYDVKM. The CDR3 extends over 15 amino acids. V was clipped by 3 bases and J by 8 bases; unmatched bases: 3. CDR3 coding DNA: TGTGCCAGCAGTTTGGGGACAGGGGGTGATTCACCCCTCCACTTT. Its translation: CASSLGTGGDSPLHF.

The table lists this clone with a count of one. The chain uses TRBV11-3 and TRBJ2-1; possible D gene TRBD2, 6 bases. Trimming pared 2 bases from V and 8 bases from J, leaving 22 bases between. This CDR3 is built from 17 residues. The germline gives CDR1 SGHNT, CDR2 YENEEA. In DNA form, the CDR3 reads TGTGCCAGCAGCTTAAGGGCGGGGCAAACTCGGGGCCATGAGCAGTTCTTC. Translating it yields CASSLRAGQTRGHEQFF. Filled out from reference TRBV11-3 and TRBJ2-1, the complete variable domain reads EAGVVQSPRYKIIEKKQPVAFWCNPISGHNTLYWYLQNLGQGPELLIRYENEEAVDDSQLPKDRFSAERLKGVDSTLKIQPAELGDSAVYLCASSLRAGQTRGHEQFFGPGTRLTVL.

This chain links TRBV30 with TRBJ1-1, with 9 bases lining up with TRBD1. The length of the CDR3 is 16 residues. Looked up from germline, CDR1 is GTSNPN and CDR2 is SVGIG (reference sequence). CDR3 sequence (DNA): TGTGCGAGCCCCCACAGGGGGCGGCCAAAGAACACTGAAGCTTTCTTT. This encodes CASPHRGRPKNTEAFF.

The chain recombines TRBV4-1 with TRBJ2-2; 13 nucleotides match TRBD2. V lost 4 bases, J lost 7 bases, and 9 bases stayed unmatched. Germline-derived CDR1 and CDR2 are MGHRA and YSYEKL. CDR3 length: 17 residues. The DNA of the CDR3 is TGCGCCAGCAGCCGGGGACTAGCGGGAAAGTCGGGCGGGGAGCTGTTTTTT. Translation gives CASSRGLAGKSGGELFF.